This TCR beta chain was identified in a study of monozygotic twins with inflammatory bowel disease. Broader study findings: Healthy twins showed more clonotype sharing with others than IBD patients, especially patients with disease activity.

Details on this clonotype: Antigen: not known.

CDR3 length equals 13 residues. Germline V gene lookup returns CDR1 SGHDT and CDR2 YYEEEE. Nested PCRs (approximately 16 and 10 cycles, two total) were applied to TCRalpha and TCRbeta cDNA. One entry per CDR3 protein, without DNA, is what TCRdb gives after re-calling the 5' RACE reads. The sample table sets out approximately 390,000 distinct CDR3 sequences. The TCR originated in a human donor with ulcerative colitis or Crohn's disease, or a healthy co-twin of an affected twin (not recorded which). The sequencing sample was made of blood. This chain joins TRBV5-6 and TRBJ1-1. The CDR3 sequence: CASSLFGDTEAFF.